This passage covers 32 T cell receptor beta chains from one sample sequenced in a study of blood T cell repertoires in COVID-19. Using immunoSEQ multiplex PCR, the repertoire was profiled, and TCRdb retains in-frame clones only, with some absent. The repertoire holds approximately 120,000 clones, with over 80% as singletons. Sequenced sample: peripheral blood. These receptors were obtained from a woman aged 60-75 years with acute or convalescent COVID-19.

V and J are TRBV5-1 and TRBJ1-2; D is unclear. CDR3 length: 14 amino acids. With 0 bases removed from V and 3 bases from J, the gap between germline ends came to 9 bases. Germline CDR1 SGHRS, CDR2 YFSETQ. For the CDR3, the DNA is TGCGCCAGCAGCTTGGGCCCGTCGGACTATGGCTACACCTTC. It codes for CASSLGPSDYGYTF.

The V call is TRBV6-6, the J call TRBJ1-6; 12 positions match TRBD1. This CDR3 is built from 17 residues. J was trimmed by 5 bases and V by 5 bases; bases with no gene match: 7. Germline CDR1 reads MNHNY; CDR2 reads SVGAGI (reference sequence). The chain's CDR3 is CASSPGTGGADNSPLHF. In DNA form, the CDR3 reads TGTGCCAGCAGTCCCGGGACAGGGGGCGCCGATAATTCACCCCTCCACTTT.

This clone was detected once. The V call is TRBV11-2, the J call TRBJ2-4, with a weak D call TRBD1 (6 bases). Germline assignment: CDR1 SGHAT and CDR2 FQNNGV. The CDR3 consists of 14 residues. Trimming took off 4 bases at V and 11 bases at J, with 18 bases between the two ends. The CDR3 loop reads CASSSPGQNSLQYF. The CDR3 region has the DNA TGTGCCAGCAGCTCCCCGGGACAAAACTCGCTTCAGTACTTC. Drawing the rest from reference TRBV11-2 and TRBJ2-4, the complete variable domain is EAGVAQSPRYKIIEKRQSVAFWCNPISGHATLYWYQQILGQGPKLLIQFQNNGVVDDSQLPKDRFSAERLKGVDSTLKIQPAKLEDSAVYLCASSSPGQNSLQYFGAGTRLSVL.

The chain is built from TRBV18 and TRBJ1-1; no definite D call. V lost 10 bases, J lost 4 bases, and 13 bases lay in between. Germline assignment: CDR1 KGHSH and CDR2 LQKENI. This CDR3 comprises 12 residues. CDR3 amino acids: CATSSVLTEAFF. For the CDR3, the DNA is TGTGCCACTTCTAGTGTTCTCACTGAAGCTTTCTTT.

This clone was picked up a small number of times. V usage is TRBV3-1 (or the pseudogene TRBV3-2) and J usage is TRBJ1-5; D perhaps matches TRBD1 (6 bases). Germline V lookup: CDR1 LGHDT, CDR2 YNNKEL (reference sequence). This CDR3 contains 14 residues. Trimming shortened V by 1 base and J by 6 bases, and 10 bases separated the two germline ends. CDR3 in amino acids: CASSQVTGTQPQHF. CDR3 in DNA: TGTGCCAGCAGCCAAGTGACAGGTACTCAGCCCCAGCATTTT.

As for this clone: One junction end disagrees with the germline gene, perhaps due to a read error. V usage is TRBV7-7 and J usage is TRBJ2-7; D gene ambiguous. Per germline, CDR1 SSHAT and CDR2 FNYEAQ (reference sequence). CDR3 length equals 14 residues. CDR3 in amino acids: CASSLRYGAYEQYF. The DNA of the CDR3 is TGTGCTAGCAGCTTACGGTACGGAGCCTACGAGCAGTACTTC.

With regard to this clone: The sample contains more than one DNA sequence encoding this CDR3. This chain joins TRBV7-2 and TRBJ1-5; D is ambiguous. V was cut by 4 bases and J by 0 bases, with 4 bases left in between. The CDR3 is made up of 13 amino acids. Germline CDR1 and CDR2: SGHTA and FQGNSA. This CDR3 reads CASSSYSNQPQHF. The CDR3 DNA follows: TGTGCCAGCAGCTCGTATAGCAATCAGCCCCAGCATTTT.

The chain carries TRBV18 and TRBJ1-3; 8 positions agree with TRBD1. CDR3 length: 16 amino acids. V gave up 2 bases and J gave up 2 bases; unmatched junction bases: 5. Germline V gene data show CDR1 as KGHSH and CDR2 as LQKENI. CDR3 protein: CASSPVQGAPGNTIYF. CDR3 DNA: TGTGCCAGCTCACCAGTCCAGGGGGCCCCTGGAAACACCATATATTTT. Variable domain in full (rest from reference TRBV18 and TRBJ1-3): NAGVMQNPRHLVRRRGQEARLRCSPMKGHSHVYWYRQLPEEGLKFMVYLQKENIIDESGMPKERFSAEFPKEGPSILRIQQVVRGDSAAYFCASSPVQGAPGNTIYFGEGSWLTVV.

This clone appeared many times. This chain connects TRBV11-2 to TRBJ1-1; no reliable D call. Germline CDR1 SGHAT, CDR2 FQNNGV. Trimming cost V 4 bases and J 4 bases, with 4 bases left between them. The CDR3 length is 11 residues. Here the CDR3 reads CASSYGTEAFF. DNA for the CDR3: TGTGCCAGCAGCTACGGCACTGAAGCTTTCTTT.

CDR3 in DNA: TGCGCCAGCAGCCGGACAGCGGGGAGGGAAAAACTGTTTTTT. Translating gives CASSRTAGREKLFF. This rearrangement joins TRBV5-1 to TRBJ1-4; possible D gene TRBD1, 6 bases. This CDR3 has 14 amino acids. The germline CDR1 and CDR2 sequences are SGHRS and YFSETQ. The V and J ends lost 4 bases and 8 bases respectively, with 15 bases between them.

The chain employs TRBV9 and TRBJ1-1; 9 nucleotides align to TRBD1. Looked up from germline, CDR1 is SGDLS and CDR2 is YYNGEE. The CDR3 has 16 residues. The junction had 5 bases not matched to a gene; V was cut back by 2 bases and J by 0 bases. Written as DNA, the CDR3 is TGTGCCAGCAGCGTTACAGGGGGCGGGATGAACACTGAAGCTTTCTTT. It is translated as CASSVTGGGMNTEAFF.

This sequence joins TRBV19 and TRBJ2-5; 11 bases align to TRBD1. Per the germline V gene, CDR1 is LNHDA and CDR2 is SQIVND (reference sequence). CDR3 length equals 17 residues. V shed 3 bases and J 5 bases; nucleotides not matched to a gene: 11. The CDR3 DNA reads TGTGCCAGTAGTATGACAGGGAGGACAGGGGGCTCGGAGACCCAGTACTTC. This codes for CASSMTGRTGGSETQYF.

The J gene is TRBJ2-2, the V gene TRBV7-9; maybe TRBD2 (5 bases). This CDR3 is 13 amino acids long. Trimming took 3 bases from V and 6 from J, leaving 8 bases between them. Germline-derived CDR1 and CDR2 are SEHNR and FQNEAQ (reference sequence). CDR3 amino acids: CASSFAEAGELFF. DNA of the CDR3: TGTGCCAGCAGCTTCGCGGAGGCCGGGGAGCTGTTTTTT.

The chain carries TRBV28 and TRBJ2-7; a possible D gene is TRBD1 (6 bases). Germline CDR1 reads MDHEN; CDR2 reads SYDVKM. The CDR3 runs to 13 residues. V shed 7 bases and J shed 3 bases, with 13 bases lying between them. Here the CDR3 DNA reads TGTGCCAGCAAAAAGGACAGCGGCTACGAGCAGTACTTC. This gives the protein CASKKDSGYEQYF.

The rearrangement links TRBV28 to TRBJ2-7, with D perhaps matching TRBD1 (5 bases). CDR1 MDHEN and CDR2 SYDVKM come from the germline V gene. V was pared by 2 bases and J by 5 bases, with 13 bases between. The CDR3 runs to 14 residues. CDR3 DNA: TGTGCCAGCAGTTTAACGGGCAGGGCCCACGAGCAGTACTTC. It is translated as CASSLTGRAHEQYF.

The chain couples TRBV24-1 to TRBJ2-1, with 7 bases lining up with TRBD1. The ends lost 4 bases at V and 7 bases at J; junction bases unmatched: 9. Germline V gene sequence: CDR1 KGHDR, CDR2 SFDVKD. There are 15 residues in the CDR3. The CDR3 coding sequence is TGTGCCACCAGTGACTCGGGGACAGCAAAAAATGAGCAGTTCTTC. It yields the protein CATSDSGTAKNEQFF.

The rearrangement links TRBV4-2 to TRBJ1-1, with D hard to call. CDR1 and CDR2 from the germline V gene are LGHNA and YNFKEQ. This CDR3 has 13 residues. The V gene lost 1 base and the J gene lost 7 bases, with 10 bases spanning the gap. DNA for the CDR3: TGTGCCAGCAGCCAAGCCGAGGTGGGTGAAGCTTTCTTT. Translation: CASSQAEVGEAFF.

The DNA for the CDR3 is TGTGCCAGCAGGGGGCCTAATGAAAAACTGTTTTTT. It translates to CASRGPNEKLFF. V is TRBV6-5 and J is TRBJ1-4, with D possibly being TRBD1 (5 bases). With 6 bases removed from V and 3 bases from J, the gap between germline ends came to 5 bases. The CDR3 sequence is 12 residues long. Germline values: CDR1 MNHEY, CDR2 SVGAGI.

The V and J genes are TRBV30 and TRBJ1-2, with D perhaps TRBD1 (6 bases). Germline V CDR1 and CDR2: GTSNPN, SVGIG (reference sequence). V was trimmed by 8 bases and J by 5 bases, leaving 18 bases between them. CDR3 size: 13 residues. The CDR3 bases are TGTGCCACCCCGGTGGGGGCAGGATATGGCTACACCTTC. Its protein product is CATPVGAGYGYTF.

This chain joins TRBV2 and TRBJ1-4; 7 bases map to TRBD1. This CDR3 has 16 amino acids. The junction had 19 bases not matched to a gene; V was cut back by 10 bases and J by 8 bases. Germline V CDR1 and CDR2: SNHLY, FYNNEI. CDR3 nucleotide sequence: TGTGCCACCGGGAACAGGGGCGGTGGTGACCTGGAAAAACTGTTTTTT. Translated: CATGNRGGGDLEKLFF.

The CDR3 bases are TGTGCCAGCTCGCTAGCGAATACAGATACGCAGTATTTT. The encoded protein is CASSLANTDTQYF. V gene TRBV2 combines with J gene TRBJ2-3; tentatively, D is TRBD2 (6 bases). Trimming removed 8 bases at V and 3 bases at J, with 12 bases between. Germline-derived CDR1 and CDR2 are SNHLY and FYNNEI. This CDR3 comprises 13 residues.

The chain uses TRBV19 and TRBJ2-6; 7 nucleotides agree with TRBD1. V trimming: 4 bases; J trimming: 0 bases; junction bases outside the gene matches: 3. Germline CDR1 is LNHDA and CDR2 is SQIVND (reference sequence). The CDR3 spans 16 residues. The CDR3: CASSRQGYSGANVLTF. The CDR3 bases are TGTGCCAGTAGTAGACAGGGTTACTCTGGGGCCAACGTCCTGACTTTC.

The gene calls are TRBV2 and TRBJ1-1, with 7 bases fitting TRBD1. The CDR3 extends over 13 amino acids. V gave up 4 bases and J gave up 3 bases; unmatched junction bases: 2. The germline CDR1 and CDR2 sequences are SNHLY and FYNNEI. The CDR3 nucleotides read TGTGCCAGCAGTGGGGACAGTTACACTGAAGCTTTCTTT. This gives the protein CASSGDSYTEAFF. Variable domain in full (rest from reference TRBV2 and TRBJ1-1): EPEVTQTPSHQVTQMGQEVILRCVPISNHLYFYWYRQILGQKVEFLVSFYNNEISEKSEIFDDQFSVERPDGSNFTLKIRSTKLEDSAMYFCASSGDSYTEAFFGQGTRLTVV.

V usage is TRBV7-9 and J usage is TRBJ2-1; 10 positions match TRBD2. CDR3 length: 15 residues. Per the germline V gene, CDR1 is SEHNR and CDR2 is FQNEAQ (reference sequence). The V and J ends lost 3 bases and 9 bases, in that order; junction bases with no gene match: 8. The CDR3 nucleotides read TGTGCCAGCAGCTTCAGAGCGGGAGGGCCGATTGAGCAGTTCTTC. Its translation: CASSFRAGGPIEQFF.

V usage is TRBV5-1 and J usage is TRBJ1-5; D possibly corresponds to TRBD1 (5 bases). Germline lookup yields CDR1 SGHRS and CDR2 YFSETQ. The CDR3 totals 19 residues. Trimming cost V 4 bases and J 0 bases, with 23 bases left between them. The CDR3 DNA follows: TGCGCCAGCAGCCATCCGGGGGTAGATCGGATCTATAGCAATCAGCCCCAGCATTTT. Its translation: CASSHPGVDRIYSNQPQHF.

This sequence joins TRBV6-5 and TRBJ1-4; D is undetermined. CDR3 length: 12 amino acids. Trimming took off 6 bases at V and 8 bases at J, with 10 bases between the two ends. Looked up from germline, CDR1 is MNHEY and CDR2 is SVGAGI. The CDR3 nucleotides are TGTGCCAGCAGCCCCAGAGGGGAAAAACTGTTTTTT. Translation: CASSPRGEKLFF.

The genes are TRBV10-3 and TRBJ1-6; a possible D gene is TRBD1 (6 bases). Trimming removed 2 bases from V and 7 bases from J, with 9 bases in between. Germline assignment: CDR1 ENHRY and CDR2 SYGVKD. The CDR3 is 14 amino acids. CDR3 loop: CAISEGQLNSPLHF. The CDR3 bases are TGTGCCATCAGTGAGGGACAGTTGAATTCACCCCTCCACTTT.

V usage is TRBV28 and J usage is TRBJ2-1, with 12 bases identical to TRBD1. Germline CDR1 MDHEN, CDR2 SYDVKM. The CDR3 totals 15 residues. The junction had 8 bases not matched to a gene; V was cut back by 6 bases and J by 8 bases. This chain's CDR3 is CASSSGTGGAHEQFF. As DNA, the CDR3 is TGTGCCAGCAGCTCCGGGACAGGGGGCGCACATGAGCAGTTCTTC.

The genes are TRBV18 and TRBJ1-4; 8 nucleotides line up with TRBD1. The trim removed 5 bases at V and 0 bases at J, leaving 11 bases unmatched. The CDR3 totals 18 residues. The germline CDR1 and CDR2 sequences are KGHSH and LQKENI. CDR3 amino acids: CASSARGQGTATNEKLFF. As DNA, the CDR3 is TGTGCCAGCTCAGCACGTGGACAGGGAACTGCAACTAATGAAAAACTGTTTTTT.

V is TRBV11-2 and J is TRBJ1-2, with D possibly matching TRBD1 (5 bases). The germline gives CDR1 SGHAT, CDR2 FQNNGV. The V end lost 5 bases, the J end lost 4 bases, and 14 bases lay between the germline ends. The CDR3 covers 14 residues. The CDR3 is CASSPTPGPYGYTF. The CDR3 region has the DNA TGTGCCAGCAGCCCGACCCCAGGGCCCTATGGCTACACCTTC.

The gene calls are TRBV28 and TRBJ1-2; possibly TRBD1 for D (5 bases). With 5 bases removed from V and 8 bases from J, the gap between germline ends came to 15 bases. Per germline, CDR1 MDHEN and CDR2 SYDVKM. This CDR3 has 13 residues. CDR3 amino acids: CASSIPGVEGYTF. The CDR3 nucleotides are TGTGCCAGCAGTATCCCGGGGGTTGAGGGCTACACCTTC.

The DNA for the CDR3 is TGCAGCGTTGAGAAAGCGGGAGTATACAATGAGCAGTTCTTC. Amino acid sequence: CSVEKAGVYNEQFF. The chain carries TRBV29-1 and TRBJ2-1; TRBD2 matches 8 bases. Germline lookup yields CDR1 SQVTM and CDR2 ANQGSEA. The V segment lost 3 bases and the J segment 4 bases; nucleotides outside the gene matches: 5. The CDR3 runs 14 residues.